This entry lists 14 T cell receptor beta chains sequenced from one sample in a study of TIL therapy for anti-PD-1-resistant metastatic lung cancer. The libraries were made with immunoSEQ v3. Clones were sequenced by immunoSEQ multiplex PCR, and TCRdb holds only the in-frame ones, with some missing. Of 54,000 or so clones in the sample, more than 60% were seen once. Time point indicated: pre-treatment sample, taken before nivolumab and TIL therapy. The specimen comprised blood, sampled at baseline. Every receptor here comes from a person between 25 and 79 years old with non-small cell lung cancer.

The chain uses TRBV28 and TRBJ1-2; D remains unclear. The CDR3 length is 12 residues. CDR1 is MDHEN and CDR2 is SYDVKM in the germline V gene. Trimming left V 2 bases short and J 4 bases short, with 5 bases between. The CDR3, as DNA: TGTGCCAGCAGTTTAATGGCCTATGGCTACACCTTC. It codes for CASSLMAYGYTF.

This clone was recorded once. One junction end does not reproduce the germline sequence, and a read error may be involved. The rearrangement joins TRBV6-1 to TRBJ2-5; unclear D gene. Germline loops: CDR1 MNHNS, CDR2 SASEGT. CDR3 length equals 12 residues. The CDR3 bases are TGTGCCAGCAGTCCGGACGCAGAGAGCCAGTACTTC. Its protein is CASSPDAESQYF.

This chain joins TRBV6-1 and TRBJ2-7; TRBD2 matches at 8 bases. Germline trimming cut 9 bases from V and 3 bases from J; bases unmatched to any gene: 1. Looked up from germline, CDR1 is MNHNS and CDR2 is SASEGT. CDR3 length: 11 amino acids. CDR3 residues: CASTSGYEQYF. CDR3 nucleotide sequence: TGTGCCAGTACTAGCGGCTACGAGCAGTACTTC.

The chain couples TRBV6-5 to TRBJ1-5; 7 bases are a match to TRBD1. Germline V CDR1 and CDR2: MNHEY, SVGAGI. This CDR3 region has 15 residues. With V trimmed by 5 bases and J by 3 bases, 7 bases remained unmatched. The CDR3 spells CASSRRDRANQPQHF. CDR3 in DNA: TGTGCCAGCAGTCGCCGGGACAGAGCCAATCAGCCCCAGCATTTT.

This chain uses TRBV7-2 with TRBJ1-5; 9 positions match TRBD1. The CDR3 consists of 14 residues. CDR1 is SGHTA and CDR2 is FQGNSA in the germline V gene. The ends lost 3 bases at V and 9 bases at J; junction bases unmatched: 6. The CDR3 DNA reads TGTGCCAGCAGCTTTTTTGGGACAGGGCCGCCCCAGCATTTT. It specifies CASSFFGTGPPQHF. Variable domain in full (rest from reference TRBV7-2 and TRBJ1-5): GAGVSQSPSNKVTEKGKDVELRCDPISGHTALYWYRQSLGQGLEFLIYFQGNSAPDKSGLPSDRFSAERTGGSVSTLTIQRTQQEDSAVYLCASSFFGTGPPQHFGDGTRLSIL.

The V gene is TRBV27, the J gene TRBJ2-2; D uncertain. Germline CDR1 is MNHEY and CDR2 is SMNVEV (reference sequence). The CDR3 covers 13 residues. V was cut by 6 bases and J by 0 bases, with 5 bases left in between. CDR3 coding DNA: TGTGCCAGCAGGCAGACGAACACCGGGGAGCTGTTTTTT. This sequence encodes CASRQTNTGELFF.

The chain uses TRBV5-1 and TRBJ2-2, with TRBD2 matching 12 bases. The V gene's germline CDR1 is SGHRS and CDR2 YFSETQ. CDR3 length: 14 residues. Trimming took 6 bases from V and 5 from J; bases not matched to a gene: 2. The CDR3 here is CASMGLAGTGELFF. The CDR3 DNA is TGCGCCAGCATGGGACTAGCGGGTACCGGGGAGCTGTTTTTT.

This chain joins TRBV7-3 and TRBJ1-2; no clear D. Trimming took 1 base from V and 8 from J, leaving 11 bases between them. Germline assignment: CDR1 SGHTA and CDR2 FQGTGA. The length of the CDR3 is 13 residues. The CDR3 DNA follows: TGTGCCAGCAGCTTAAACACGGGCGGAGGCTACACCTTC. It yields the protein CASSLNTGGGYTF.

This clone appeared a few times. The genes are TRBV30 and TRBJ1-5; unclear D gene. This CDR3 has 16 amino acids. Trimming cost V 0 bases and J 0 bases, with 12 bases left between them. The germline CDR1 and CDR2 sequences are GTSNPN and SVGIG (reference sequence). The CDR3 is CAWSVPSAHSNQPQHF. The CDR3 coding sequence is TGTGCCTGGAGTGTCCCCTCAGCGCATAGCAATCAGCCCCAGCATTTT.

The sample holds a few counts of this clone. The J gene is TRBJ1-1, the V gene TRBV9, with a possible D match to TRBD1 (6 bases). Trimming took off 8 bases at V and 6 bases at J, with 17 bases between the two ends. The length of the CDR3 is 13 residues. Germline lookup yields CDR1 SGDLS and CDR2 YYNGEE. CDR3 region: CASSTGPQAEAFF. The CDR3 nucleotides read TGTGCCAGTTCAACAGGGCCTCAGGCTGAAGCTTTCTTT.

This chain links TRBV27 with TRBJ2-1; 7 bases are a match to TRBD2. After removal of 4 bases from V and 2 bases from J, the junction contained 20 bases not matched to a gene. There are 20 residues in the CDR3. CDR1 and CDR2 from the germline V gene are MNHEY and SMNVEV (reference sequence). This chain's CDR3 is CASSSIRDYRFLGAYNEQFF. The CDR3 DNA sequence: TGTGCCAGCAGTTCGATCCGGGACTACCGGTTCCTGGGGGCCTACAATGAGCAGTTCTTC.

This clone was seen a handful of times. The chain employs TRBV5-4 and TRBJ1-1; no firm D call. Germline V gene sequence: CDR1 SGHNT, CDR2 YYREEE (reference sequence). The ends were cut back, 1 base at V and 2 bases at J, with 0 bases in the middle. The CDR3 runs to 11 residues. The CDR3 DNA sequence: TGTGCCAGCAGCTTGAACACTGAAGCTTTCTTT. It is translated as CASSLNTEAFF.

The V call is TRBV7-2, the J call TRBJ1-1; 9 nucleotides match TRBD1. This CDR3 has 16 residues. Germline CDR1 reads SGHTA; CDR2 reads FQGNSA. With 1 base clipped from V and 4 bases from J, the junction kept 7 bases outside the gene matches. The CDR3 sequence: CASSLVVSGQGTEAFF. CDR3 DNA sequence: TGTGCCAGCAGCTTAGTGGTGTCGGGACAGGGCACTGAAGCTTTCTTT.

This clone came up a few times. The rearrangement uses TRBV4-2 and TRBJ2-1; 7 positions match TRBD2. Looked up from germline, CDR1 is LGHNA and CDR2 is YNFKEQ. This CDR3 is built from 20 residues. J was trimmed by 4 bases and V by 2 bases; bases with no gene match: 20. This CDR3 reads CASSQHSTTVGRGIYNEQFF. In nucleotides, the CDR3 is TGTGCCAGCAGCCAACACAGCACGACCGTTGGGCGGGGGATATACAATGAGCAGTTCTTC.